These T cell receptor beta chains were read from a single sample in a study of OX40 agonist ivuxolimab in advanced cancers. Assay used: immunoSEQ multiplex PCR; TCRdb lists only in-frame clones, some missing. The sample shows 100,000 to 130,000 clones, less than 95% of them seen only once. The starting material was CD4+ or CD8+ T cells sorted from blood, obtained in a trial of the OX40 agonist ivuxolimab. These receptors all stem from an adult with an advanced solid tumor such as melanoma, head and neck, liver or kidney cancer. The CDR3 runs from the conserved cysteine through the conserved F or W. D genes are given only for firm matches. Some rows mark clone size as missing; the rest say once, few, many or name a class of expanded clone.

j_gene | d_gene | v_gene | len | abundance | CDR3nt | CDR3aa
TRBJ1-2 | TRBD1 | TRBV30 | 12 | . | TGTGCCTGGAGTTTGCAGGGGGCTGGCTACACCTTC | CAWSLQGAGYTF
TRBJ1-2 | . | TRBV6-6 | 14 | . | TGTGCCAGCAGATCGAGACAGTTGCTCTATGGCTACACCTTC | CASRSRQLLYGYTF
TRBJ2-2 | . | TRBV5-1 | 15 | . | TGCGCCAGCAGCTTGATGCTCCGAGGAACCGGGGAGCTGTTTTTT | CASSLMLRGTGELFF
TRBJ1-2 | . | TRBV6-1 | 14 | . | TGTGCCAGCAGTGAAGTCGGACAGACTTATGTCTACACCTTC | CASSEVGQTYVYTF
TRBJ2-7 | TRBD2 | TRBV15 | 15 | . | TGTGCCACCAGCACTCAGACTAGCGGGTTCTACGAGCAGTACTTC | CATSTQTSGFYEQYF
TRBJ2-5 | . | TRBV5-4 | 13 | . | TGTGCCAGCAGCTCAACAGGGTGGGAGACCCAGTACTTC | CASSSTGWETQYF
TRBJ1-6 | . | TRBV21-1 | 14 | . | TGTGCCAGAACAGGGGGACTCCTTAATTCACCCCTCCACTTT | CARTGGLLNSPLHF
TRBJ2-7 | . | TRBV14 | 16 | . | TGTGCCAGCAGCCAAGATAATTGGGATCCCACCTACGAGCAGTACTTC | CASSQDNWDPTYEQYF
TRBJ2-5 | . | TRBV18 | 13 | . | TGTGCCAGCTCACCACAGCGGGAAGAGACCCAGTACTTC | CASSPQREETQYF
TRBJ1-6 | . | TRBV7-9 | 17 | . | TGTGCCAGCAGCTTTGTGGGCGGTCAGGGTAATAATTCACCCCTCCACTTT | CASSFVGGQGNNSPLHF
TRBJ2-1 | TRBD2 | TRBV7-8 | 17 | . | TGTGCCAGCAGCCGCGGAGCGGGGGCGCTCTCCTACAATGAGCAGTTCTTC | CASSRGAGALSYNEQFF
TRBJ2-3 | TRBD2 | TRBV7-2 | 15 | . | TGTGCCAGCAGCTTCCGACTAGCGGGAGTGGGTACGCAGTATTTT | CASSFRLAGVGTQYF
TRBJ1-4 | . | TRBV6-5 | 16 | . | TGTGCCAGCAGTTACACGGGGGCAGGCGGCAACTTAAAACTGTTTTTT | CASSYTGAGGNLKLFF
TRBJ2-7 | . | TRBV7-2 | 11 | once | TGTGCCAGCAAGACTCAATACGAGCAGTACTTC | CASKTQYEQYF
TRBJ2-2 | . | TRBV27 | 15 | . | TGTGCCAGCAGTCCCGACAGCTTGAACACCGGGGAGCTGTTTTTT | CASSPDSLNTGELFF
TRBJ1-1 | . | TRBV4-1 | 16 | . | TGCGCCAGCAGCCAAGCGCAGGGATCTTTGAACACTGAAGCTTTCTTT | CASSQAQGSLNTEAFF
TRBJ2-5 | . | TRBV6-5 | 13 | . | TGTGCCAGCAGCACATACGGCCCTGGGACCCAGTACTTC | CASSTYGPGTQYF
TRBJ2-7 | . | TRBV6-1 | 12 | . | TGTGCCAGCAGTCTACAGAGCTACGAGCAGTACTTC | CASSLQSYEQYF
TRBJ2-1 | TRBD2 | TRBV6-4 | 15 | . | TGTGCCAGCAGCAAAACGGGACTAGCGGTTGATGAGCAGTTCTTC | CASSKTGLAVDEQFF
TRBJ2-1 | . | TRBV4-2 | 18 | . | TGTGCCAGCAGCCAAGATACCCCGGTGGCGATTCCCTACAATGAGCAGTTCTTC | CASSQDTPVAIPYNEQFF
TRBJ1-4 | TRBD1 | TRBV5-7 | 15 | . | TGTGCCAGCAGTTTGAGCGGGACAGGGTTTGAAAAACTGTTTTTT | CASSLSGTGFEKLFF
TRBJ2-7 | . | TRBV7-2 | 15 | . | TGTGCCAGCACCTTCTCAGCAGGGGCCTTCTACGAGCAGTACTTC | CASTFSAGAFYEQYF
TRBJ1-4 | . | TRBV5-6 | 15 | . | TGTGCCAGCAGCTCCCTCTGGGGACATAATGAAAAACTGTTTTTT | CASSSLWGHNEKLFF
TRBJ2-2 | . | TRBV27 | 17 | . | TGTGCCAGCAAGCTCCACGGACTTAAAACGGGGGCCGGGGAGCTGTTTTTT | CASKLHGLKTGAGELFF
TRBJ1-5 | TRBD1 | TRBV27 | 15 | . | TGTGCCAGCAGCCGGGGACAGGGGGCTTATCAGCCCCAGCATTTT | CASSRGQGAYQPQHF
TRBJ1-1 | . | TRBV19 | 15 | . | TGTGCCAGTAGTATAGATCTGAGGGGGGCCACTGAAGCTTTCTTT | CASSIDLRGATEAFF
TRBJ1-2 | TRBD1 | TRBV7-6 | 16 | . | TGTGCCAGCAGCTTAGACAGGACAGGGGGCTACTATGGCTACACCTTC | CASSLDRTGGYYGYTF
TRBJ2-1 | TRBD1 | TRBV5-1 | 15 | . | TGCGCCAGCAGCCCGCGGACAGGGTTCCACAATGAGCAGTTCTTC | CASSPRTGFHNEQFF
TRBJ2-5 | TRBD2 | TRBV5-1 | 15 | . | TGCGCCAGCAGCTTGTTGGCTAGCGGGTTAGAGACCCAGTACTTC | CASSLLASGLETQYF
TRBJ2-7 | TRBD1 | TRBV27 | 14 | . | TGTGCCAGCAGTCAGACAGGGGGGCTGGCTACCCAGTACTTC | CASSQTGGLATQYF
TRBJ1-1 | TRBD1 | TRBV5-1 | 14 | . | TGCGCCAGCAGCTCGGGACAGCCGAACACTGAAGCTTTCTTT | CASSSGQPNTEAFF
TRBJ2-7 | . | TRBV18 | 12 | . | TGTGCCAGCTCAACGCAATCCTACGAGCAGTACTTC | CASSTQSYEQYF
TRBJ2-7 | . | TRBV30 | 12 | . | TGTGCCTGGAGTAGGGGAGACTACGAGCAGTACTTC | CAWSRGDYEQYF
TRBJ1-2 | . | TRBV30 | 14 | . | TGTGCCTGGAGCGCTAGTACAGGGAACTATGGCTACACCTTC | CAWSASTGNYGYTF
TRBJ1-1 | TRBD1 | TRBV7-2 | 15 | . | TGTGCCAGCAGCCCATCCCGGGACAGGACGTCTGAAGCTTTCTTT | CASSPSRDRTSEAFF
TRBJ1-6 | . | TRBV6-1 | 19 | . | TGTGCCAGCAGTGAGTATCCCACAACCCTCCGACCCCAAGCTTCACCCCTCCACTTT | CASSEYPTTLRPQASPLHF
TRBJ1-1 | . | TRBV5-1 | 13 | . | TGCGCCAGCAGCCGTCAGGAAGCTGGTGAAGCTTTCTTT | CASSRQEAGEAFF
TRBJ1-2 | TRBD1 | TRBV4-2 | 15 | . | TGTGCCAGCAGCCAGTCGGGACAGGCCCGCCGGGGCTACACCTTC | CASSQSGQARRGYTF
TRBJ2-7 | . | TRBV29-1 | 14 | once | TGCAGCGTTGCGGTTTCAGGAAACTCCTACGAGCAGTACTTC | CSVAVSGNSYEQYF
TRBJ2-1 | . | TRBV7-8 | 19 | . | TGTGCCAGCAGCTTAACGGGAGACTGGGGTGTGACAGGGTTCAATGAGCAGTTCTTC | CASSLTGDWGVTGFNEQFF
TRBJ1-2 | . | TRBV27 | 13 | few | TGTGCCAGCAGTTTATCGGACAGTCGCGGCTACACCTTC | CASSLSDSRGYTF